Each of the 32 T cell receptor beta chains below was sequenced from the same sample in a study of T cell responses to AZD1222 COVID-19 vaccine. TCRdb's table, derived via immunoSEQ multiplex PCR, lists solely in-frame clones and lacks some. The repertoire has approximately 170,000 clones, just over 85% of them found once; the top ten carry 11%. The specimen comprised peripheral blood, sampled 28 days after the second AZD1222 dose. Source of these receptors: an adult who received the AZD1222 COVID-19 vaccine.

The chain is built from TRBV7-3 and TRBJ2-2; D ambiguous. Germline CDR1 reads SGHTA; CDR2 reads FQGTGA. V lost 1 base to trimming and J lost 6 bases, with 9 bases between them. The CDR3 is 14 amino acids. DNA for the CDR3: TGTGCCAGCAGCTTAAATGGTCCATCCGGGGAGCTGTTTTTT. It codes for CASSLNGPSGELFF.

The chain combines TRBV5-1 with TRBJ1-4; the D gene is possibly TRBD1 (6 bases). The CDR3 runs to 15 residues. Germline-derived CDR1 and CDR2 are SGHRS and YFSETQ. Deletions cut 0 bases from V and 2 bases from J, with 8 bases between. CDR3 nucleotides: TGCGCCAGCAGCTTGGCCGGGGGCACTAATGAAAAACTGTTTTTT. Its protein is CASSLAGGTNEKLFF.

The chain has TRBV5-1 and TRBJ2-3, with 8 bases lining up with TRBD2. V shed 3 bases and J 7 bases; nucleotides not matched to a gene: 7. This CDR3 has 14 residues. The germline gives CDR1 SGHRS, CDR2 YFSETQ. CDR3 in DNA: TGCGCCAGCAGCTCGGGACTAGAAGGGAATACGCAGTATTTT. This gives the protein CASSSGLEGNTQYF.

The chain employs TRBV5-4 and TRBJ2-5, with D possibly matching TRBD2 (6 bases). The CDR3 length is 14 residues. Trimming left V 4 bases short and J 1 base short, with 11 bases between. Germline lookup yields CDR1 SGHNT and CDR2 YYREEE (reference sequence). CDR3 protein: CASSPGALQETQYF. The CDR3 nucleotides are TGTGCCAGCAGCCCGGGAGCCCTCCAAGAGACCCAGTACTTC.

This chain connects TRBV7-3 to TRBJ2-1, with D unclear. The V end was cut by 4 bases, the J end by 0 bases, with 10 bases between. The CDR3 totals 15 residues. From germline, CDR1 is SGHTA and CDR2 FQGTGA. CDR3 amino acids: CASSSRRSSYNEQFF. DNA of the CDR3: TGTGCCAGCAGCTCGAGGAGAAGCTCCTACAATGAGCAGTTCTTC.

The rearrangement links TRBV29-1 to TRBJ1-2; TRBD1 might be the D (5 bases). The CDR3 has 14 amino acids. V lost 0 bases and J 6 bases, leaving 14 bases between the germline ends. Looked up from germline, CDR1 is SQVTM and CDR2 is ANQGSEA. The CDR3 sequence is CSVEDLRRRDGYTF. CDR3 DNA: TGCAGCGTTGAAGATCTACGGCGCAGGGATGGCTACACCTTC.

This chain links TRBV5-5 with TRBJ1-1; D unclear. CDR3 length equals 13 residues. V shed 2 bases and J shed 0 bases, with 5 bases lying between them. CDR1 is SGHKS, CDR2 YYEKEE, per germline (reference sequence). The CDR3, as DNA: TGTGCCAGCAGCTTCGACGTGAACACTGAAGCTTTCTTT. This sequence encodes CASSFDVNTEAFF.

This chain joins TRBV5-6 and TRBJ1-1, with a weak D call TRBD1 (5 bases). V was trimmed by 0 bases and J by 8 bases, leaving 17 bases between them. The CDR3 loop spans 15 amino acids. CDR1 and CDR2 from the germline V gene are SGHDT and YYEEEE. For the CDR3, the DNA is TGTGCCAGCAGCTTGGTCGGCAGGCCGAGGGGCGAAGCTTTCTTT. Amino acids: CASSLVGRPRGEAFF.

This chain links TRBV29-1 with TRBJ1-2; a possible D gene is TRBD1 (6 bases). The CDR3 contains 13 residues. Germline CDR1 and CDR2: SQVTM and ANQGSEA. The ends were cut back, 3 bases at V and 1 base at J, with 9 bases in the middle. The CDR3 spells CSVETGDNYGYTF. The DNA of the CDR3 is TGCAGCGTTGAGACAGGTGATAACTATGGCTACACCTTC.

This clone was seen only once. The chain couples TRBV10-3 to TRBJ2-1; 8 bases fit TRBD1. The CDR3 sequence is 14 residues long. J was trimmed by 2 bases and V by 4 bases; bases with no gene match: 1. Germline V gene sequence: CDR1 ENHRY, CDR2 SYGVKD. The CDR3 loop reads CAISGQGTYNEQFF. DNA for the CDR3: TGTGCCATCAGTGGACAGGGGACCTACAATGAGCAGTTCTTC.

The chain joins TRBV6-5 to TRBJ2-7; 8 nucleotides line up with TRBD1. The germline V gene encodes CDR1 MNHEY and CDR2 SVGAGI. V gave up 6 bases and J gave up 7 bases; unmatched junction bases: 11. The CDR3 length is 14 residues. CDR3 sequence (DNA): TGTGCCAGCAGCAAGGACAGGGCGCGCGGTGAGCAGTACTTC. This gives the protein CASSKDRARGEQYF.

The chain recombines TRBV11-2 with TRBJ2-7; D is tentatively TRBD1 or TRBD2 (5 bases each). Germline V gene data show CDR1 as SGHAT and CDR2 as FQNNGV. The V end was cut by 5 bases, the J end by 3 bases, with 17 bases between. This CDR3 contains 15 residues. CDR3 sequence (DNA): TGTGCCAGCAGCCCCGGGACCCACAAGGACTACGAGCAGTACTTC. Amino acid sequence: CASSPGTHKDYEQYF.

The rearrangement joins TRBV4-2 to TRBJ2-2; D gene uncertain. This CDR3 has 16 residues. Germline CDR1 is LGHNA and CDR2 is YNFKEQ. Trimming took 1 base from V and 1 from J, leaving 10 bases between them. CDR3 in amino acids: CASSQGQAMNTGELFF. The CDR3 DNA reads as TGTGCCAGCAGCCAAGGGCAGGCGATGAACACCGGGGAGCTGTTTTTT.

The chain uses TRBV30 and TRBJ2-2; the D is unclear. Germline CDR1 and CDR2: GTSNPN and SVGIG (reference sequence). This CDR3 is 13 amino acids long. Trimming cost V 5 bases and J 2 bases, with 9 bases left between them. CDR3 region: CAWYPDNTGELFF. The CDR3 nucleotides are TGTGCCTGGTATCCGGATAACACCGGGGAGCTGTTTTTT.

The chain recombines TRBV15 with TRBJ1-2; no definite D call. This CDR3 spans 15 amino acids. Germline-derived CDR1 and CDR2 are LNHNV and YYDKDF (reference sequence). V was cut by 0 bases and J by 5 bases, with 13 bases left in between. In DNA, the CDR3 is TGTGCCACCAGCAGAGATTTAACCATTTCGTATGGCTACACCTTC. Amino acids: CATSRDLTISYGYTF.

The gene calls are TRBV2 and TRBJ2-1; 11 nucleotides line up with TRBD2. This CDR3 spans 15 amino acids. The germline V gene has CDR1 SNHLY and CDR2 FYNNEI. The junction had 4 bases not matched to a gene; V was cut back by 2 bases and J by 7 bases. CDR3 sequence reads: CASSEPSGGRNEQFF. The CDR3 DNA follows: TGTGCCAGCAGTGAACCTAGCGGGGGGCGTAATGAGCAGTTCTTC.

The CDR3: CASSGQGGNTIYF. CDR3 nucleotide sequence: TGTGCCAGCAGTGGGCAGGGTGGAAACACCATATATTTT. V gene TRBV2 combines with J gene TRBJ1-3, with D possibly being TRBD1 (5 bases). The CDR3 extends over 13 amino acids. Trimming took off 4 bases at V and 3 bases at J, with 7 bases between the two ends. Germline V gives CDR1 SNHLY, CDR2 FYNNEI.

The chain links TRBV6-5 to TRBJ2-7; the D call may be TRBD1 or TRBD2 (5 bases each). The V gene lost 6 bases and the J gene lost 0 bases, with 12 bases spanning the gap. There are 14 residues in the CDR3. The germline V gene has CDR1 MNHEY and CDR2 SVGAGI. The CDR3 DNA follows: TGTGCCAGCAGAGAGGGACCTCCCTCCTACGAGCAGTACTTC. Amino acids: CASREGPPSYEQYF.

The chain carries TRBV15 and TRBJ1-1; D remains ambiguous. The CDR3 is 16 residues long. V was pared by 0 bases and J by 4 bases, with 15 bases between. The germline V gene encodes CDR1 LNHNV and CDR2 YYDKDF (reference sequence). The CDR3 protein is CATSRDDLGSGTEAFF. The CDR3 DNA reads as TGTGCCACCAGCAGAGATGATTTAGGGTCTGGCACTGAAGCTTTCTTT.

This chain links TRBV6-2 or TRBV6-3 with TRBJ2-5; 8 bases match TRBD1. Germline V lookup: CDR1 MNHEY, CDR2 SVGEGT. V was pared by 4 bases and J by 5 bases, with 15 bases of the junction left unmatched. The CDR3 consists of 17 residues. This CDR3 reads CASSSGTGFRRAETQYF. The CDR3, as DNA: TGTGCCAGCAGTTCCGGGACAGGCTTCCGTCGAGCCGAGACCCAGTACTTC.

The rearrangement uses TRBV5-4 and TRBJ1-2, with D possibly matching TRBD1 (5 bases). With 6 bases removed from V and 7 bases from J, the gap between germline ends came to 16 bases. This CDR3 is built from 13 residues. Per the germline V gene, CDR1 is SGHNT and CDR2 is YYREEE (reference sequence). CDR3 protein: CASMRAQGRGYTF. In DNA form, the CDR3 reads TGTGCCAGCATGAGGGCGCAGGGCCGTGGCTACACCTTC.

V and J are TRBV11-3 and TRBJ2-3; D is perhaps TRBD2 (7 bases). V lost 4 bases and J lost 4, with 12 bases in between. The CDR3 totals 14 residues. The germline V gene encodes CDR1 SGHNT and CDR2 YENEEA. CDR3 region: CASSSRGAPDTQYF. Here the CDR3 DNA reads TGTGCCAGCAGCTCTCGGGGGGCCCCAGATACGCAGTATTTT.

The CDR3 DNA sequence: TGTGCCAGCAGTCCCACCCAGTTAGGGGGGGCTAGCAATCAGCCCCAGCATTTT. It codes for CASSPTQLGGASNQPQHF. V usage is TRBV6-2 or TRBV6-3 and J usage is TRBJ1-5; weak D call: TRBD1 (6 bases). The CDR3 loop spans 18 amino acids. Germline V gene lookup returns CDR1 MNHEY and CDR2 SVGEGT. V lost 5 bases and J 0 bases, leaving 20 bases between the germline ends.

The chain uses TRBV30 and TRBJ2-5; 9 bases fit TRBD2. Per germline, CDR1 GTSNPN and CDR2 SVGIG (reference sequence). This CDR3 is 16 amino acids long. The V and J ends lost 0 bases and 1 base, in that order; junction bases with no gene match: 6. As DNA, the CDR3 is TGTGCCTGGAGTGTATCCCTAGCGGGGATCCAAGAGACCCAGTACTTC. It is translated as CAWSVSLAGIQETQYF.

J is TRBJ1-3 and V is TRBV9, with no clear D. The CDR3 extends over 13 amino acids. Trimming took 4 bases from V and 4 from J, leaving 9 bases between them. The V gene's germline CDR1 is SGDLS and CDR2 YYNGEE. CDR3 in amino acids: CASSTMTGNTIYF. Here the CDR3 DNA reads TGTGCCAGCAGCACAATGACAGGAAACACCATATATTTT.

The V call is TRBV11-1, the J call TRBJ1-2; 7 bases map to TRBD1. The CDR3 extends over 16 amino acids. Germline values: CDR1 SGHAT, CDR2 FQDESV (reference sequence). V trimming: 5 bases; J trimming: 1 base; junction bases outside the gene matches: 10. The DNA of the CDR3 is TGTGCCAGCAGCCCTAGGACAGGACCGAATAACTATGGCTACACCTTC. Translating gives CASSPRTGPNNYGYTF.

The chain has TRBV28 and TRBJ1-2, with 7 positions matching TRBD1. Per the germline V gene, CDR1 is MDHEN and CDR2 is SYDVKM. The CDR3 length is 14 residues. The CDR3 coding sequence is TGTGTCACCCACGGGGCGGGACAGTCCTATGGCTACACCTTC. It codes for CVTHGAGQSYGYTF.

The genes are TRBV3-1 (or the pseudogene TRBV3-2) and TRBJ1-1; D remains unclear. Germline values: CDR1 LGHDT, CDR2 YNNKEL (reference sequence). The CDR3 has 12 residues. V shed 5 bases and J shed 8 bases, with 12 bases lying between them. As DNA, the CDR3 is TGTGCCAGCAGCTGGGCTGGCTCCGAAGCTTTCTTT. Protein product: CASSWAGSEAFF.

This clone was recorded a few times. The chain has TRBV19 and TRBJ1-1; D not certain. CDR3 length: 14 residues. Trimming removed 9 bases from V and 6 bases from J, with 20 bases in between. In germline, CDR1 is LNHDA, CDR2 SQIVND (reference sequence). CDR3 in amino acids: CASLETERTSEAFF. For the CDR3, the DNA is TGTGCCAGCCTCGAAACGGAGAGGACCTCTGAAGCTTTCTTT.

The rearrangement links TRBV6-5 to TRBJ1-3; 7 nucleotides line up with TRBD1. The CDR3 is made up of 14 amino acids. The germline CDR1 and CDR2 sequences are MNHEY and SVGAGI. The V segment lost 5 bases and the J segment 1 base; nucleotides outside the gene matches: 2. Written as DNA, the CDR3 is TGTGCCAGCAGTATGACAGGGTCTGGAAACACCATATATTTT. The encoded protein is CASSMTGSGNTIYF.

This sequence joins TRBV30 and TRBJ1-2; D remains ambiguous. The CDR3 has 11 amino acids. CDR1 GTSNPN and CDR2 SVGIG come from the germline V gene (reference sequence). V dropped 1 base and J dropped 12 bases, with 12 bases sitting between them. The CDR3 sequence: CAWSGGPPNTF. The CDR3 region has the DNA TGTGCCTGGAGTGGTGGACCGCCAAACACCTTC.

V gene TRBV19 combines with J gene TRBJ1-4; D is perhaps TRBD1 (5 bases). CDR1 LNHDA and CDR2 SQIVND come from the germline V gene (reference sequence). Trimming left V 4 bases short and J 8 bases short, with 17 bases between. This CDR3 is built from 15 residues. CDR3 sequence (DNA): TGTGCCAGTAGTACTCACCGGGACCTCAGGGAAAAACTGTTTTTT. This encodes CASSTHRDLREKLFF.